This T cell receptor (beta chain) emerged from a study of T cell changes during pregnancy in multiple sclerosis. The data were produced by immunoSEQ multiplex PCR, yet TCRdb's version contains in-frame clones alone and is incomplete. The sample carries 50,000 to 70,000 clones, around nine tenths recorded once. With V trimmed by 2 bases and J by 7 bases, 2 bases remained unmatched. This CDR3 is built from 14 residues. Germline V lookup: CDR1 MRHNA, CDR2 SNTAGT. The source is a female donor with multiple sclerosis, enrolled in a pregnancy study. The material sequenced was CD8+ T cells from peripheral blood mononuclear cells, taken before pregnancy. V and J are TRBV6-4 and TRBJ2-1; 10 nucleotides align to TRBD2. The CDR3 spells CASSDALAGNEQFF. The CDR3 bases are TGTGCCAGCAGTGACGCACTAGCGGGAAATGAGCAGTTCTTC.